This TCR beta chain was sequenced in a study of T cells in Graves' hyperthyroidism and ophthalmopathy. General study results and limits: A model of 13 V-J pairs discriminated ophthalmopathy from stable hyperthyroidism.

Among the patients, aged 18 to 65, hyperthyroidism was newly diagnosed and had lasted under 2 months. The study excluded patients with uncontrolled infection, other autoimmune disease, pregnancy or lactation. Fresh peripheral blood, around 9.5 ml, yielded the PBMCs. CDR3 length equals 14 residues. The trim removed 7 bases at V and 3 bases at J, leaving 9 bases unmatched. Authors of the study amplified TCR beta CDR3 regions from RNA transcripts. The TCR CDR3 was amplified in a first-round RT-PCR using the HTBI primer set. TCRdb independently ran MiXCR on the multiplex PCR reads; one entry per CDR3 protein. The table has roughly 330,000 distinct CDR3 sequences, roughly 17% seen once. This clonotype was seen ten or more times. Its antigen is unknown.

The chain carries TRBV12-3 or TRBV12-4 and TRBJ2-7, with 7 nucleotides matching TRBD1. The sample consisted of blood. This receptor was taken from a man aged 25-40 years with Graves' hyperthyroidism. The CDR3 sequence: CASNLYGTDYEQYF. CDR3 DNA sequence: TGTGCCAGCAATCTATACGGGACAGACTACGAGCAGTACTTC.